These T cell receptor beta chains were read from a single sample in a study of stem cell transplantation in POMP-related autoinflammatory disease. Produced via immunoSEQ multiplex PCR; TCRdb's table is partial and in-frame only. The data contain approximately 11,000 clones, more than 85% of them seen just once; the ten biggest clones take up roughly half. The input for sequencing was CD8+ T cells from PBMCs, taken before stem cell transplantation. The origin of the receptors is a human donor with POMP-related autoinflammation and immune dysregulation (PRAID). CDR3s include the opening cysteine and the closing phenylalanine or tryptophan. A D gene is named only where the DNA matches it firmly. Rows may omit the clone size; those that give it use once, few, many or a size class.

length | D | size | J | V | CDR3 | DNA
13 | - | - | TRBJ1-5 | TRBV27 | CASTSGTGQPQHF | TGTGCCAGCACTTCAGGGACGGGTCAGCCCCAGCATTTT
13 | - | - | TRBJ2-5 | TRBV5-1 | CASSLDAEETQYF | TGCGCCAGCAGCTTGGATGCAGAAGAGACCCAGTACTTC
14 | - | - | TRBJ1-2 | TRBV9 | CASSVGEDDYGYTF | TGTGCCAGCAGCGTAGGTGAGGACGACTATGGCTACACCTTC
15 | - | - | TRBJ2-5 | TRBV28 | CASSLTPGLRETQYF | TGTGCCAGCAGTCTCACCCCAGGACTCCGGGAGACCCAGTACTTC
14 | - | - | TRBJ2-3 | TRBV5-6 | CASSLQGFTDTQYF | TGTGCCAGCAGCTTGCAAGGATTCACAGATACGCAGTATTTT
14 | - | once | TRBJ2-7 | TRBV28 | CASSQQGIRYEQYF | TGTGCCAGCAGTCAACAGGGAATCCGCTACGAGCAGTACTTC
14 | - | few | TRBJ1-5 | TRBV28 | CASSSRDARQPQHF | TGTGCCAGCAGTTCCCGGGACGCACGTCAGCCCCAGCATTTT
18 | - | - | TRBJ2-2 | TRBV21-1 | CASSKSLEGQTNTGELFF | TGTGCCAGCAGCAAAAGCTTGGAGGGACAGACTAACACCGGGGAGCTGTTTTTT
17 | - | - | TRBJ1-2 | TRBV27 | CASSTSGNLVVGGGYTF | TGTGCCAGCAGTACATCAGGAAACTTAGTCGTCGGGGGTGGCTACACCTTC
12 | - | - | TRBJ2-1 | TRBV6-6 | CASSYWNNEQFF | TGTGCCAGCAGTTACTGGAACAATGAGCAGTTCTTC
14 | TRBD2 | - | TRBJ2-7 | TRBV5-6 | CASSIPGTSSEQYF | TGTGCCAGCAGCATACCCGGGACTAGCAGCGAGCAGTACTTC
15 | TRBD1 | once | TRBJ1-1 | TRBV19 | CASSIWGQSNTEAFF | TGTGCCAGTAGTATCTGGGGACAGTCCAACACTGAAGCTTTCTTT
20 | - | - | TRBJ2-1 | TRBV6-1 | CASSEANFRDWELYKNEQFF | TGTGCCAGCAGTGAAGCTAATTTTCGGGATTGGGAGTTATACAAAAATGAGCAGTTCTTC
17 | TRBD2 | - | TRBJ2-4 | TRBV4-1 | CASSQGVLAGAKNIQYF | TGCGCCAGCAGCCAAGGGGTCTTAGCGGGAGCCAAAAACATTCAGTACTTC
14 | TRBD1 | - | TRBJ2-1 | TRBV2 | CASSVDRGQGEQFF | TGTGCCAGCAGTGTCGACAGGGGGCAGGGTGAGCAGTTCTTC
14 | - | - | TRBJ1-5 | TRBV28 | CASSPIPGNQPQHF | TGTGCCAGCAGTCCTATACCGGGCAATCAGCCCCAGCATTTT
15 | TRBD2 | - | TRBJ2-5 | TRBV6-1 | CASSVLGLQVETQYF | TGTGCCAGCAGTGTATTGGGACTACAGGTAGAGACCCAGTACTTC
15 | TRBD1 | - | TRBJ1-4 | TRBV6-5 | CASSYSGTGGEKLFF | TGTGCCAGCTCGTACTCCGGGACAGGGGGTGAAAAACTGTTTTTT
12 | - | once | TRBJ1-2 | TRBV30 | CAWNTGRDGYTF | TGTGCCTGGAACACAGGGAGGGATGGCTACACCTTC
13 | - | - | TRBJ2-7 | TRBV28 | CASSSNPSYEQYF | TGTGCCAGCAGTTCGAATCCGTCCTACGAGCAGTACTTC
13 | - | - | TRBJ2-7 | TRBV14 | CASSQRYSYEQYF | TGTGCCAGCAGCCAGAGATACTCCTACGAGCAGTACTTC
17 | TRBD1 | few | TRBJ1-5 | TRBV19 | CASSWGTGIYSNQPQHF | TGTGCCAGTAGTTGGGGGACAGGGATTTATAGCAATCAGCCCCAGCATTTT
11 | - | - | TRBJ2-1 | TRBV9 | CASSVSGEQFF | TGTGCCAGCAGCGTAAGTGGTGAGCAGTTCTTC
15 | TRBD2 | - | TRBJ2-7 | TRBV5-4 | CASSLETSKVYEQYF | TGTGCCAGCAGCTTGGAGACTAGCAAGGTCTACGAGCAGTACTTC
14 | TRBD2 | - | TRBJ2-1 | TRBV30 | CASTLAGPYNEQFF | TGTGCCTCAACACTAGCGGGCCCCTACAATGAGCAGTTCTTC